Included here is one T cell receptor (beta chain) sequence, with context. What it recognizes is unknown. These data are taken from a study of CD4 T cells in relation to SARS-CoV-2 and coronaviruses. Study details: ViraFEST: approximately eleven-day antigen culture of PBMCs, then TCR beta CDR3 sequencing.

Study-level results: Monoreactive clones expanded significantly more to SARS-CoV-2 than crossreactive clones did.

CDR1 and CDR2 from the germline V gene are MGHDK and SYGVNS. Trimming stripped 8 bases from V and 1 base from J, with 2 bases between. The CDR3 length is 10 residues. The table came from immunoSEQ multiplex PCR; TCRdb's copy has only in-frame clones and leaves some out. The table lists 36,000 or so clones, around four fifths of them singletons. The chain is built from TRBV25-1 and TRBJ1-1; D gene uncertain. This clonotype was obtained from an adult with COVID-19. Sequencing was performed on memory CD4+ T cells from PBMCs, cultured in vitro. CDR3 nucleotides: TGTGCCAGCGGGAACACTGAAGCTTTCTTT. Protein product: CASGNTEAFF.